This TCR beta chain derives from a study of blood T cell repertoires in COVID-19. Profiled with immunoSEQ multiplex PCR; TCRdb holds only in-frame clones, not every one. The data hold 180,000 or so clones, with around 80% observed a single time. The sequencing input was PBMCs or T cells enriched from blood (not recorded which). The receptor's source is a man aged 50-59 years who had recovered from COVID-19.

The DNA of the CDR3 is TGTGCCAGCAGCGTAGGTCTAGCCCCTAGCACAGATACGCAGTATTTT. This translates into CASSVGLAPSTDTQYF. The chain uses TRBV9 and TRBJ2-3; D possibly corresponds to TRBD2 (5 bases). V gave up 0 bases and J gave up 0 bases, with 11 bases separating them. The CDR3 totals 16 residues. CDR1 SGDLS and CDR2 YYNGEE come from the germline V gene.